One T cell receptor beta chain is described in this entry. Its antigen is as yet unknown. CDR3 length equals 15 residues. The ends lost 2 bases at V and 0 bases at J; junction bases unmatched: 0. In germline, CDR1 is MDHEN, CDR2 SYDVKM. These data belong to a study of a mutant IDH1 vaccine in newly diagnosed glioma. Time point denoted: week 23, last vaccination. In every dose of vaccine, 300 ug of mutant IDH1 20-mer peptide was given alongside topical imiquimod. Libraries were prepared by immunoSEQ multiplex PCR; TCRdb keeps only in-frame clonotypes and omits some of them. The sample lists around 80,000 clones, around 83% occurring once.

The chain joins TRBV28 to TRBJ1-4; 7 bases are shared with TRBD1. The receptor comes from a woman between 50 and 59 years old with glioma. The source material was PBMCs, sampled from a glioma patient whose treatment included an IDH1 peptide vaccine. The CDR3 region is CASSLGTATNEKLFF. The CDR3, as DNA: TGTGCCAGCAGTTTAGGGACAGCAACTAATGAAAAACTGTTTTTT.